The T cell receptor (beta chain) under discussion was sequenced for a study of blood T cell repertoires in COVID-19. At the level of the study: COVID-19 samples from acute and convalescent phases originated in the United States, Italy and Spain.

To note about this clone: The sample contains more than one DNA sequence encoding this CDR3.

Original data processing: Estimation of nucleated cell counts was performed using reference gene primer amplification. Produced via immunoSEQ multiplex PCR; TCRdb's table is partial and in-frame only. V, J and clone size are those of that table, while D and trimming were read from the DNA. The sample has almost 400,000 clones; roughly 89% are singletons. Recruitment covered roughly 24 US areas and drew participants whose ages spanned roughly 18 to 100 years. Recovery among Cohort 3 donors was established by two negative PCRs, clearance, or symptom resolution. Germline lookup yields CDR1 SGHRS and CDR2 YFSETQ. The V gene end was trimmed by 0 bases and the J gene end by 3 bases; junction bases not matched to a gene: 4. The CDR3 covers 15 residues.

This rearrangement joins TRBV5-1 to TRBJ2-7, with TRBD2 identical over 9 bases. The clonotype originates from a woman in her twenties or thirties who had recovered from COVID-19. The sequenced sample consisted of PBMCs or T cells enriched from blood (not recorded which). The CDR3 sequence is CASSLGPSGDYEQYF. For the CDR3, the DNA is TGCGCCAGCAGCTTGGGCCCTAGCGGGGACTACGAGCAGTACTTC.